This T cell receptor (beta chain) emerged from a study of blood T cell repertoires in COVID-19. Whole-study context: The study drew acute and convalescent COVID-19 samples from the United States, Italy and Spain. From T cells, B-cell-depleted T cells, or PBMCs came the material, which was cDNA or gDNA.

The germline V gene encodes CDR1 SGHRS and CDR2 YFSETQ. The V gene lost 0 bases and the J gene lost 3 bases, with 6 bases spanning the gap. The CDR3 is made up of 13 amino acids. How the authors handled the data: From reference gene primer amplification, estimates of nucleated cell counts were derived. The method was immunoSEQ multiplex PCR; TCRdb's version includes in-frame clones alone and lacks a portion of them. Clonal size and the V and J genes are those of that table, whereas D and trimming came from the DNA. The data hold about 130,000 clones, with over 60% observed a single time. This chain uses TRBV5-1 with TRBJ1-1; unclear D gene. The sample consisted of peripheral blood. The clonotype comes from a man between 35 and 55 years old with active or convalescent COVID-19. The CDR3 bases are TGCGCCAGCAGCTTGGTGTGGCACACTGAAGCTTTCTTT. It yields the protein CASSLVWHTEAFF.